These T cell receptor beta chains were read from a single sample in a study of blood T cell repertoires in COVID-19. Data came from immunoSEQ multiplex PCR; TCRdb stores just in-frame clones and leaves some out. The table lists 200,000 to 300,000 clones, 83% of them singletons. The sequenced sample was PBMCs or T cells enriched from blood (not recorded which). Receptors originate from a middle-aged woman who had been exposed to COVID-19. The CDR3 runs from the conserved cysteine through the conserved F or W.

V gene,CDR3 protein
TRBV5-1,CASSLGDSSGANVLTF
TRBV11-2,CASSLTLASGNTIYF
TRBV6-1,CASSEVRQTLEAFF
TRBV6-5,CASSFGGRVESPLHF
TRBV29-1,CSVAPGQGRGYTF
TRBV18,CASSKDRGLINYGYTF
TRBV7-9,CASSSKDGIDDGYTF
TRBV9,CASSESTTPLHF
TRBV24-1,CATSDSGAGGFSNTGELFF
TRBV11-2,CASSLWQGAREQYF
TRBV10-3,CAISERADQETQYF
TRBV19,CASSPYYQGGRVTEAFF
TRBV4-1,CASSQRTGGDQPQHF
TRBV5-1,CASSLVAGGAAGELFF
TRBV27,CASRLSGLNTEAFF
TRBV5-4,CASSLGGSPEAFF
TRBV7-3,CASSSTQGEGNGYTF
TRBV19,CASSPRTGEAFF
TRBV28,CASSPLDRGIYGYTF
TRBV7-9,CASSSPPAGATEAFF
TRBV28,CASSLSHRGQGGYTF
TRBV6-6,CASSPRTGGPEKLFF
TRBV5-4,CASSTTSGNTGELFF
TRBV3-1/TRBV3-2,CASSLHHRGTEAFF
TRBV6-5,CASSPFRAGNTEAFF
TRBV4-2,CASSQDLGIAGPEQYF
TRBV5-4,CASSKGQGGYQKLAQYF
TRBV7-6,CASSLGVRAGANYGYTF
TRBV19,CASTDRDSPLHF
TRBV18,CASSPPLRAGEKLFF
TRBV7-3,CASSPTGMTEAFF